This is a list of T cell receptor beta chains from one sample in a study of post-analysis software for immune sequencing data. TCRdb used MiXCR to reprocess the PCR reads, holding one entry per CDR3 protein. This table has more than 350,000 distinct CDR3 sequences, over 30% appearing once. Sequenced: blood. All receptors derive from a girl aged 2 to 9 with multiple sclerosis. Both conserved end residues are part of each CDR3. The D gene is left open where the match is weak. Clone size appears in some rows only: once, few, many, or a class for an expanded clone.

CDR3 protein | CDR3 DNA | D gene | V gene | clone size | J gene
CASSRLGTNYEQYF | TGCGCCAGCAGCCGGCTCGGGACAAACTACGAGCAGTACTTC | NA | TRBV5-1 | few | TRBJ2-7
CASTFLGAGVNTEAFF | TGCGCCAGCACCTTCCTGGGAGCAGGGGTGAACACTGAAGCTTTCTTT | NA | TRBV5-1 | NA | TRBJ1-1
CASSQGRDHEQFF | TGTGCCAGCAGCCAGGGCAGGGACCATGAGCAGTTCTTC | NA | TRBV7-9 | few | TRBJ2-1
CASSFKPGRQNTEAFF | TGTGCCAGCAGCTTCAAACCGGGACGGCAGAACACTGAAGCTTTCTTT | NA | TRBV27 | NA | TRBJ1-1
CASSLEEVGELFF | TGTGCCAGCAGCTTAGAGGAGGTGGGGGAGCTGTTTTTT | NA | TRBV7-3 | NA | TRBJ2-2
CASRPTGGASGYTF | TGTGCCAGCAGACCAACGGGGGGCGCATCTGGCTACACCTTC | NA | TRBV27 | NA | TRBJ1-2
CASSPAAAPTYEQYF | TGCGCCAGCAGCCCTGCGGCGGCGCCCACCTACGAGCAGTACTTC | NA | TRBV5-1 | NA | TRBJ2-7
CASSPSRTSGGYEQYF | TGTGCCAGCTCACCATCCAGGACTAGCGGGGGCTACGAGCAGTACTTC | TRBD2 | TRBV18 | NA | TRBJ2-7
CASSLLSTDTQYF | TGTGCCAGCAGCTTATTGAGCACAGATACGCAGTATTTT | NA | TRBV7-2 | many | TRBJ2-3
CASSQGIGSLNIQYF | TGCGCCAGCAGCCAAGGCATAGGGAGCCTAAACATTCAGTACTTC | NA | TRBV4-3 | NA | TRBJ2-4